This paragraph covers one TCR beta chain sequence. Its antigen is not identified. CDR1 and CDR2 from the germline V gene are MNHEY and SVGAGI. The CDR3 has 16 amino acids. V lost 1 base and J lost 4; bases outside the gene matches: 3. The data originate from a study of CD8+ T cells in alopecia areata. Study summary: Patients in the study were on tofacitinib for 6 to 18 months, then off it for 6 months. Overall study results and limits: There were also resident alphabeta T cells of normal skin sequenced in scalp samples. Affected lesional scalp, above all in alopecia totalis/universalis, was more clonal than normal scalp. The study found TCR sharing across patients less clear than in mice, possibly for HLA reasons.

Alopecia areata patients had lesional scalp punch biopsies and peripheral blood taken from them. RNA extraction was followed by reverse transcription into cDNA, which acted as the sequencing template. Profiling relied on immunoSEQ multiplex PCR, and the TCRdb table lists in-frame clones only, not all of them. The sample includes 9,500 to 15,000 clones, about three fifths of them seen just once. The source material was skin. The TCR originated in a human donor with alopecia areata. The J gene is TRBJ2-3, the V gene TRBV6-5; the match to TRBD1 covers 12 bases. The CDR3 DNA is TGTGCCAGCAGTTACTACGGGACAGGGGGCGCAGATACGCAGTATTTT. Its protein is CASSYYGTGGADTQYF.